This T cell receptor (beta chain) came from a study of T cells in Graves' hyperthyroidism and ophthalmopathy. Study-level results: Blood shared most expanded thyroid clonotypes above 0.001.

Between the trimmed V and J ends, which lost 5 bases and 8 bases, there was a span of 12 bases. The CDR3 totals 13 residues. Germline V CDR1 and CDR2: MDHEN, SYDVKM. Graves' hyperthyroidism is called stable when ophthalmopathy does not progress within 18 months. Every diagnosis used clinical symptoms, serum thyroxine and TRAb, thyroid ultrasound and orbital computed tomography. PBMCs stemmed from 8.5 to 10 ml fresh peripheral blood. About this clonotype: Its antigen is undetermined.

Amplified TCR beta CDR3 regions derived from RNA transcripts. The HTBI primer set served for first-round RT-PCR of the TCR CDR3. In TCRdb, the multiplex PCR reads were re-called with MiXCR into one record per CDR3 protein. This table has nearly 750,000 distinct CDR3 sequences, 35% appearing once. The sequence came from a middle-aged woman with Graves' hyperthyroidism. Input material: blood. The rearrangement joins TRBV28 to TRBJ1-4; no definite D call. The CDR3 reads CASSRVNQEKLFF. CDR3 nucleotides: TGTGCCAGCAGTCGAGTCAATCAGGAAAAACTGTTTTTT.